Detailed here is one T cell receptor (beta chain). This specimen belongs to a study of OX40 agonist ivuxolimab in advanced cancers. About the study: An agonistic human IgG2 monoclonal antibody against OX40 (CD134) was given. Patients received ivuxolimab, an intravenous treatment, every 2 weeks at 0.01 to 10 mg/kg. The study enrolled dose-escalation patients with hepatocellular carcinoma, melanoma, renal cell or head and neck cancer.

Any history of autoimmune disease or systemic immunosuppression disqualified patients. The protocol was immunoSEQ multiplex PCR, while the TCRdb copy is restricted to in-frame clones and leaves out a portion. The sample has under 100,000 clones, 89% seen once; the top ten hold approximately 0.3%. This specimen was CD4+ or CD8+ T cells sorted from blood, taken in a trial of the OX40 agonist ivuxolimab. This receptor was identified in an adult with an advanced solid tumor such as melanoma, head and neck, liver or kidney cancer.

In DNA form, the CDR3 reads TGTGCCAGCAGCTTAGGAGCAGAAAACACTGAAGCTTTCTTT. Protein sequence: CASSLGAENTEAFF. This chain links TRBV13 with TRBJ1-1; D remains unclear. CDR3 length equals 14 residues. Trimming shortened V by 0 bases and J by 2 bases, and 7 bases separated the two germline ends. Germline V gene lookup returns CDR1 PRHDT and CDR2 FYEKMQ (reference sequence).